The present T cell receptor beta chain was sequenced within a study of OX40 agonist ivuxolimab in advanced cancers. Libraries were prepared by immunoSEQ multiplex PCR; TCRdb keeps only in-frame clonotypes and omits some of them. This sample has 98,000 or so clones, with 75% to 95% found just once. CDR1 and CDR2 from the germline V gene are GTSNPN and SVGIG (reference sequence). V lost 4 bases and J lost 2, with 15 bases in between. The CDR3 contains 15 residues. The rearrangement uses TRBV30 and TRBJ1-5; the D gene is possibly TRBD1 (5 bases). This TCR was sampled from an adult with an advanced solid tumor such as melanoma, head and neck, liver or kidney cancer. The sequencing here drew on CD4+ or CD8+ T cells sorted from blood, taken in a trial of the OX40 agonist ivuxolimab. The CDR3 bases are TGTGCCTGGATGGCCGGGGGTGGCGGCAATCAGCCCCAGCATTTT. Its protein product is CAWMAGGGGNQPQHF.